These 9 T cell receptor beta chains came from one sample sequenced in a study of cytomegalovirus exposure and HLA in healthy donors. Use of 60 Vbeta and 13 Jbeta primers characterized the PCR. Generated by immunoSEQ multiplex PCR, the TCRdb table keeps only in-frame clones and is missing some. The sample lists around 160,000 clones, around 75% occurring once. The sample was PBMCs. Receptor source: a human donor in good health.

This chain links TRBV27 with TRBJ1-6, with D perhaps TRBD1 (6 bases). Trimming removed 6 bases from V and 7 bases from J, with 22 bases in between. The length of the CDR3 is 17 residues. CDR1 MNHEY and CDR2 SMNVEV come from the germline V gene (reference sequence). In nucleotides, the CDR3 is TGTGCCAGCAGGGCTCCGACAGGTAACCTGATCAATTCACCCCTCCACTTT. This sequence encodes CASRAPTGNLINSPLHF.

This clone was detected a few times. The rearrangement uses TRBV12-5 and TRBJ1-2; 8 nucleotides agree with TRBD1. V dropped 1 base and J dropped 8; count of bases not matched to a gene: 9. The CDR3 has 15 amino acids. CDR1 is LGHNT and CDR2 is FRNRAP in the germline V gene. CDR3 amino acids: CASGLDQTGAQGYTF. The CDR3 region has the DNA TGTGCTAGTGGTTTGGACCAGACAGGGGCGCAAGGCTACACCTTC.

This rearrangement joins TRBV9 to TRBJ1-6; a possible D gene is TRBD1 (6 bases). Germline assignment: CDR1 SGDLS and CDR2 YYNGEE. Trimming stripped 0 bases from V and 7 bases from J, with 20 bases between. This CDR3 has 18 residues. CDR3 sequence reads: CASSVGSGGGRLNSPLHF. The CDR3 region has the DNA TGTGCCAGCAGCGTAGGGTCCGGCGGGGGGCGCTTGAATTCACCCCTCCACTTT.

The chain employs TRBV15 and TRBJ2-3, with a weak D call TRBD2 (5 bases). Germline lookup yields CDR1 LNHNV and CDR2 YYDKDF (reference sequence). Trimming stripped 5 bases from V and 3 bases from J, with 15 bases between. This CDR3 region has 15 residues. The DNA for the CDR3 is TGTGCCACCAGCTCGAAGGTGACGGGGACAGATACGCAGTATTTT. Translation gives CATSSKVTGTDTQYF.

This clone was detected a few times. The sample has other DNA sequences that encode this CDR3 too. CDR3 bases: TGTGCCAGCAGTGGACAGGCTGAAGCTTTCTTT. This codes for CASSGQAEAFF. This sequence joins TRBV2 and TRBJ1-1, with TRBD1 as a possible D gene (6 bases). Trimming pared 4 bases from V and 6 bases from J, leaving 6 bases between. The germline V gene encodes CDR1 SNHLY and CDR2 FYNNEI. CDR3 size: 11 residues.

The table lists this clone with a count of one. A read error may account for a junction end that differs from germline. The chain combines TRBV4-1 with TRBJ2-1, with D possibly matching TRBD1 (6 bases). Germline CDR1 MGHRA, CDR2 YSYEKL. The length of the CDR3 is 11 residues. DNA for the CDR3: TGCGCCAGCAGCCACTGGGGGCCCCCGGTCTTC. Amino acid sequence: CASSHWGPPVF.

The chain combines TRBV29-1 with TRBJ2-2; a weak D match, TRBD1 (5 bases). V lost 5 bases, J lost 6 bases, and 13 bases lay in between. The CDR3 has 13 residues. Germline V gene sequence: CDR1 SQVTM, CDR2 ANQGSEA. As DNA, the CDR3 is TGCAGCGTTCGGCAGGGAATCGCCGGGGAGCTGTTTTTT. Encoded protein: CSVRQGIAGELFF.

Only one count was recorded for this clone. The V call is TRBV4-2, the J call TRBJ1-5; D possibly corresponds to TRBD1 (5 bases). The CDR3 spans 15 residues. V was shortened by 3 bases and J by 1 base, with 10 bases between the two germline ends. The germline V gene has CDR1 LGHNA and CDR2 YNFKEQ. CDR3 amino acids: CASSHIDSSNQPQHF. As DNA, the CDR3 is TGTGCCAGCAGCCATATAGACAGCAGCAATCAGCCCCAGCATTTT.

J is TRBJ1-3 and V is TRBV5-5; D is unclear. CDR1 and CDR2 (germline): SGHKS, YYEKEE (reference sequence). This CDR3 is built from 15 residues. V dropped 0 bases and J dropped 1 base, with 8 bases sitting between them. Here the CDR3 DNA reads TGTGCCAGCAGCTTGGAACTACTATCTGGAAACACCATATATTTT. Translated, it gives CASSLELLSGNTIYF. Combining the CDR3 with reference TRBV5-5 and TRBJ1-3 gives the whole variable domain DAGVTQSPTHLIKTRGQQVTLRCSPISGHKSVSWYQQVLGQGPQFIFQYYEKEERGRGNFPDRFSARQFPNYSSELNVNALLLGDSALYLCASSLELLSGNTIYFGEGSWLTVV.